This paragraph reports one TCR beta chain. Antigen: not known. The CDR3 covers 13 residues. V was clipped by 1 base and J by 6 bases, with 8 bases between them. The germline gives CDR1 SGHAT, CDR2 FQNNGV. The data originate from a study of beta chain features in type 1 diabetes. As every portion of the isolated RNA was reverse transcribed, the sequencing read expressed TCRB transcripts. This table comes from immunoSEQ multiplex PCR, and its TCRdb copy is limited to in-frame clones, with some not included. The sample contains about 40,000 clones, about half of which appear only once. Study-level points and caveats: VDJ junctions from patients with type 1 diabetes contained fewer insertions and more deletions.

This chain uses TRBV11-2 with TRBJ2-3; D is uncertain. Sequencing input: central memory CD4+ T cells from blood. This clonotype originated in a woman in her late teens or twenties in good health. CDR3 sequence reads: CASSLVLRDTQYF. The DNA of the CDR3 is TGTGCCAGCAGCTTAGTCCTCAGGGATACGCAGTATTTT.